The 18 T cell receptor beta chains reported below all come from one sample, sequenced in a study of human T cells and chemical hapten exposure. Time point noted: patch test 2, 6 weeks after DPC sensitization. The treatment denotes: therapeutic diphenylcyclopropenone sensitization with weekly scalp DPC. From the RACE reads, TCRdb called clonotypes with MiXCR, one entry per CDR3 protein. Of 120,000 to 150,000 distinct CDR3 sequences in the sample, around 11% were seen once. The sequencing used whole blood, collected in connection with sensitization to the hapten diphenylcyclopropenone (DPC). The receptors derive from a woman aged 50 to 65 with alopecia areata. Some clones in this sample may be carry-over from other donors' samples.

The chain employs TRBV19 and TRBJ2-7, with 11 bases that match TRBD1. Germline-derived CDR1 and CDR2 are LNHDA and SQIVND (reference sequence). CDR3 length: 14 residues. Trimming removed 6 bases from V and 5 bases from J; junction bases left unmatched: 6. CDR3 DNA sequence: TGTGCCAGTAGCAGGGACAGGGGGATCGACGAGCAGTACTTC. Translated, it gives CASSRDRGIDEQYF.

This clonotype was observed a handful of times. The DNA of the CDR3 is TGTGCCAGCAGTTCGCAGACACGAAACCTCTACGAGCAGTACTTC. This gives the protein CASSSQTRNLYEQYF. The V and J genes are TRBV28 and TRBJ2-7; no clear D. CDR1 is MDHEN, CDR2 SYDVKM, per germline. The CDR3 is 15 amino acids. V was trimmed by 4 bases and J by 3 bases, leaving 16 bases between them.

This clonotype was recorded at least ten times. The chain has TRBV12-3 or TRBV12-4 and TRBJ1-6; 7 bases align to TRBD1. The CDR3 sequence is 13 residues long. V gave up 7 bases and J gave up 7 bases; unmatched junction bases: 4. CDR3 sequence reads: CASKTGSNSPLHF. For the CDR3, the DNA is TGTGCCAGCAAGACAGGGTCCAATTCACCCCTCCACTTT.

The rearrangement joins TRBV20-1 to TRBJ2-1; 7 bases are shared with TRBD2. CDR3 length equals 13 residues. J gave up 8 bases and V 6 bases, and 10 bases lay outside the gene matches. From germline, CDR1 is DFQATT and CDR2 SNEGSKA (reference sequence). Here the CDR3 reads CSAPWGGRDEQFF. CDR3 bases: TGCAGTGCCCCCTGGGGGGGTCGGGATGAGCAGTTCTTC.

The V gene is TRBV6-5, the J gene TRBJ1-2; possibly TRBD1 for D (5 bases). There are 16 residues in the CDR3. Trimming shortened V by 6 bases and J by 0 bases, and 17 bases separated the two germline ends. Germline CDR1 and CDR2: MNHEY and SVGAGI. DNA for the CDR3: TGTGCCAGCAGAAGGGGATCAGCCGGGGCTAACTATGGCTACACCTTC. Its protein product is CASRRGSAGANYGYTF.

This clonotype was seen only a few times. A read error may account for a junction end that differs from germline. DNA for the CDR3: TGTGCTAGTGGTTTGCTACAGGGTGTATCCCCCACTCAGGTCTTC. Translation gives CASGLLQGVSPTQVF. This chain joins TRBV12-5 and TRBJ2-1; TRBD1 might be the D (6 bases). The CDR3 contains 15 residues. Germline assignment: CDR1 LGHNT and CDR2 FRNRAP. The full variable domain, its missing parts supplied by reference TRBV12-5 and TRBJ2-1, is DARVTQTPRHKVTEMGQEVTMRCQPILGHNTVFWYRQTMMQGLELLAYFRNRAPLDDSGMPKDRFSAEMPDATLATLKIQPSEPRDSAVYFCASGLLQGVSPTQVFGPGTRLTVL.

This clonotype was counted a few times. The chain recombines TRBV5-1 with TRBJ1-1; D not resolved. From germline, CDR1 is SGHRS and CDR2 YFSETQ. V lost 3 bases and J 2 bases, leaving 20 bases between the germline ends. This CDR3 region has 17 residues. The DNA for the CDR3 is TGCGCCAGCAGCTCAACACTTCTAGTTCAGCTTAACACTGAAGCTTTCTTT. This encodes CASSSTLLVQLNTEAFF.

This clonotype has a single count. The chain joins TRBV28 to TRBJ2-7; 8 nucleotides agree with TRBD2. Trimming removed 6 bases from V and 2 bases from J; junction bases left unmatched: 9. The CDR3 consists of 15 residues. Germline V gives CDR1 MDHEN, CDR2 SYDVKM. The CDR3 sequence: CASRGGSLAAYEQYF. The CDR3 DNA reads as TGTGCCAGCAGGGGGGGTTCACTAGCGGCCTACGAGCAGTACTTC.

This sequence joins TRBV5-4 and TRBJ2-1; TRBD2 agrees at 11 bases. Germline V lookup: CDR1 SGHNT, CDR2 YYREEE (reference sequence). The CDR3 covers 17 residues. V was pared by 4 bases and J by 6 bases, with 12 bases of the junction left unmatched. CDR3 region: CASSPGTSGFRANEQFF. CDR3 in DNA: TGTGCCAGCAGCCCCGGGACTAGCGGTTTCCGCGCCAATGAGCAGTTCTTC.

This clonotype was detected many times. V is TRBV6-2 or TRBV6-3 and J is TRBJ1-3; possible D gene TRBD1, 6 bases. This CDR3 spans 16 amino acids. V lost 4 bases and J 0 bases, leaving 13 bases between the germline ends. Germline CDR1 MNHEY, CDR2 SVGEGT. This chain's CDR3 is CASSSPGQVSGNTIYF. The CDR3 DNA follows: TGTGCCAGCAGTTCACCGGGACAAGTCTCTGGAAACACCATATATTTT.

This clonotype was detected ten times or more. The chain is built from TRBV20-1 and TRBJ2-6; 8 positions agree with TRBD1. The CDR3 consists of 17 residues. Germline lookup yields CDR1 DFQATT and CDR2 SNEGSKA (reference sequence). V dropped 3 bases and J dropped 4; count of bases not matched to a gene: 11. The CDR3 bases are TGCAGTGCTAGGGCCTTCCCGACAGGGGCGGGGGCCAACGTCCTGACTTTC. Amino acids: CSARAFPTGAGANVLTF.

The chain couples TRBV20-1 to TRBJ2-5, with D perhaps matching TRBD2 (5 bases). The CDR3 extends over 15 amino acids. CDR1 and CDR2 (germline): DFQATT, SNEGSKA (reference sequence). The germline V and J ends were trimmed by 0 bases and 5 bases, with 16 bases remaining between them. In DNA, the CDR3 is TGCAGTGCTAGAGATTGGAGGACTGTGGCGGAGACCCAGTACTTC. Amino acids: CSARDWRTVAETQYF.

The chain couples TRBV11-3 to TRBJ1-1; no definite D call. From germline, CDR1 is SGHNT and CDR2 YENEEA. The CDR3 is 13 residues long. V was cut by 0 bases and J by 8 bases, with 10 bases left in between. Here the CDR3 reads CASSLDTSNEAFF. Written as DNA, the CDR3 is TGTGCCAGCAGCTTAGATACCAGTAACGAAGCTTTCTTT. Complete variable domain (other parts from reference TRBV11-3 and TRBJ1-1): EAGVVQSPRYKIIEKKQPVAFWCNPISGHNTLYWYLQNLGQGPELLIRYENEEAVDDSQLPKDRFSAERLKGVDSTLKIQPAELGDSAVYLCASSLDTSNEAFFGQGTRLTVV.

The table lists this clonotype with many counts. V gene TRBV19 combines with J gene TRBJ2-7, with a tentative D call TRBD2 (6 bases). Trimming took off 3 bases at V and 3 bases at J, with 9 bases between the two ends. This CDR3 comprises 13 residues. CDR1 is LNHDA, CDR2 SQIVND, per germline (reference sequence). CDR3 bases: TGTGCCAGTAGTATGGGACTTTTCTACGAGCAGTACTTC. This sequence encodes CASSMGLFYEQYF.

The chain uses TRBV29-1 and TRBJ2-3; perhaps TRBD1 as D (6 bases). This CDR3 is 12 amino acids long. Trimming took off 1 base at V and 8 bases at J, with 10 bases between the two ends. Germline-derived CDR1 and CDR2 are SQVTM and ANQGSEA. CDR3 residues: CSVEGQDGTQYF. The CDR3 DNA reads TGCAGCGTTGAAGGACAGGATGGTACGCAGTATTTT.

In its sample, this clonotype was seen a few times. The rearrangement links TRBV19 to TRBJ1-6, with D hard to call. Deletions cut 6 bases from V and 7 bases from J, with 16 bases between. This CDR3 comprises 15 residues. Germline CDR1 and CDR2: LNHDA and SQIVND (reference sequence). The chain's CDR3 is CASSLVTTENSPLHF. CDR3 in DNA: TGTGCCAGTAGCCTCGTGACTACGGAGAATTCACCCCTCCACTTT.

V and J are TRBV29-1 and TRBJ2-3; 7 bases map to TRBD2. CDR3 length equals 12 residues. Germline V CDR1 and CDR2: SQVTM, ANQGSEA. V was clipped by 4 bases and J by 4 bases; unmatched bases: 2. CDR3 residues: CSVVAGADTQYF. DNA for the CDR3: TGCAGCGTTGTTGCGGGAGCAGATACGCAGTATTTT.

The rearrangement uses TRBV7-3 and TRBJ2-7, with D uncertain. CDR1 and CDR2 from the germline V gene are SGHTA and FQGTGA. CDR3 length: 12 residues. Trimming cost V 3 bases and J 7 bases, with 10 bases left between them. CDR3 protein: CASSLALGEQYF. The DNA for the CDR3 is TGTGCCAGCAGCTTGGCCCTCGGGGAGCAGTACTTC. The variable domain in full, completed from reference TRBV7-3 and TRBJ2-7, reads GAGVSQTPSNKVTEKGKYVELRCDPISGHTALYWYRQSLGQGPEFLIYFQGTGAADDSGLPNDRFFAVRPEGSVSTLKIQRTERGDSAVYLCASSLALGEQYFGPGTRLTVT.